A single sample gave rise to the 11 T cell receptor beta chains below, sequenced in a study of Ad26.COV2.S vaccination and SARS-CoV-2 variants. Using immunoSEQ multiplex PCR, the repertoire was profiled, and TCRdb retains in-frame clones only, with some absent. Altogether 85,000 to 120,000 clones are present, roughly 75% being singletons, with the ten largest covering 15% to 20%. This specimen consisted of peripheral blood, obtained after recovery from COVID-19. The receptors here all came from a human donor who had recovered from COVID-19.

The chain joins TRBV30 to TRBJ2-2; D may match TRBD1 or TRBD2 (6 bases each). CDR3 length: 14 amino acids. Germline lookup yields CDR1 GTSNPN and CDR2 SVGIG (reference sequence). V shed 4 bases and J shed 3 bases, with 12 bases lying between them. This CDR3 reads CAWTPGEDTGELFF. CDR3 DNA: TGTGCCTGGACCCCAGGGGAGGACACCGGGGAGCTGTTTTTT.

The rearrangement joins TRBV6-1 to TRBJ2-7; 8 bases fit TRBD1. There are 15 residues in the CDR3. Germline V gene lookup returns CDR1 MNHNS and CDR2 SASEGT. With V trimmed by 3 bases and J by 4 bases, 8 bases remained unmatched. CDR3 DNA: TGTGCCAGCAGTGAGGGCAGGGGGCAAGGGTACGAGCAGTACTTC. It codes for CASSEGRGQGYEQYF.

The rearrangement joins TRBV7-2 to TRBJ1-5; D remains unclear. V was clipped by 1 base and J by 3 bases, with 4 bases between them. In germline, CDR1 is SGHTA, CDR2 FQGNSA. The CDR3 runs 13 residues. CDR3 nucleotide sequence: TGTGCCAGCAGCTTAGGCCCCAATCAGCCCCAGCATTTT. This codes for CASSLGPNQPQHF.

This chain uses TRBV27 with TRBJ2-5; 9 nucleotides match TRBD1. The junction had 4 bases not matched to a gene; V was cut back by 5 bases and J by 3 bases. Germline loops: CDR1 MNHEY, CDR2 SMNVEV (reference sequence). The CDR3 extends over 14 amino acids. In DNA, the CDR3 is TGTGCCAGCAGTCATGACAGGGGGGAAGAGACCCAGTACTTC. Its translation: CASSHDRGEETQYF.

The chain has TRBV4-1 and TRBJ2-4; 8 bases agree with TRBD2. V shed 0 bases, J shed 1 base, and the junction held 2 bases outside the gene matches. CDR1 and CDR2 from the germline V gene are MGHRA and YSYEKL. This CDR3 spans 16 amino acids. The CDR3 sequence is CASSQDGGGAKNIQYF. The CDR3 nucleotides read TGCGCCAGCAGCCAAGACGGCGGGGGGGCCAAAAACATTCAGTACTTC.

The CDR3, as DNA: TGTGCCAGCAGCGTAGATCCAGGGACCTACGAGCAGTACTTC. This gives the protein CASSVDPGTYEQYF. V gene TRBV9 combines with J gene TRBJ2-7, with TRBD1 as a possible D gene (5 bases). The length of the CDR3 is 14 residues. The V gene's germline CDR1 is SGDLS and CDR2 YYNGEE. Between the trimmed V and J ends, which lost 0 bases and 2 bases, there was a span of 9 bases. The entire variable domain, with the rest obtained from reference TRBV9 and TRBJ2-7, is as follows: DSGVTQTPKHLITATGQRVTLRCSPRSGDLSVYWYQQSLDQGLQFLIQYYNGEERAKGNILERFSAQQFPDLHSELNLSSLELGDSALYFCASSVDPGTYEQYFGPGTRLTVT.

The rearrangement joins TRBV19 to TRBJ1-3; D is ambiguous. This CDR3 comprises 17 residues. Trimming took off 5 bases at V and 0 bases at J, with 17 bases between the two ends. Looked up from germline, CDR1 is LNHDA and CDR2 is SQIVND (reference sequence). The CDR3 sequence: CASSPSGSLYSGNTIYF. CDR3 in DNA: TGTGCCAGTAGTCCTTCGGGCAGCCTCTACTCTGGAAACACCATATATTTT.

The V and J genes are TRBV10-3 and TRBJ2-3, with a weak D call TRBD2 (6 bases). This CDR3 has 16 amino acids. The germline V gene has CDR1 ENHRY and CDR2 SYGVKD. Deletions cut 3 bases from V and 11 bases from J, with 24 bases between. The CDR3 loop reads CAISEDIIPPGVVQYF. Written as DNA, the CDR3 is TGTGCCATCAGTGAAGACATTATACCGCCGGGGGTCGTGCAGTATTTT.

V usage is TRBV7-2 and J usage is TRBJ2-6; the match to TRBD1 covers 9 bases. V lost 5 bases, J lost 0 bases, and 8 bases stayed unmatched. Germline V gives CDR1 SGHTA, CDR2 FQGNSA. This CDR3 spans 18 amino acids. The CDR3 protein is CASSGRTGANSGANVLTF. CDR3 coding DNA: TGTGCCAGCAGCGGAAGGACAGGGGCTAACTCTGGGGCCAACGTCCTGACTTTC.

This clone was observed once. This chain links TRBV6-2 or TRBV6-3 with TRBJ2-7; unclear D gene. Deletions cut 2 bases from V and 1 base from J, with 15 bases between. Germline V gene data show CDR1 as MNHEY and CDR2 as SVGEGT. The CDR3 length is 16 residues. The CDR3 sequence is CASSYEFEQTSYEQYF. The CDR3, as DNA: TGTGCCAGCAGTTACGAGTTTGAGCAGACTTCCTACGAGCAGTACTTC.

The V call is TRBV12-3 or TRBV12-4, the J call TRBJ1-3, with D uncertain. Trimming stripped 7 bases from V and 4 bases from J, with 5 bases between. This CDR3 has 11 amino acids. In nucleotides, the CDR3 is TGTGCCAGCACGCTGGGAAACACCATATATTTT. This translates into CASTLGNTIYF.